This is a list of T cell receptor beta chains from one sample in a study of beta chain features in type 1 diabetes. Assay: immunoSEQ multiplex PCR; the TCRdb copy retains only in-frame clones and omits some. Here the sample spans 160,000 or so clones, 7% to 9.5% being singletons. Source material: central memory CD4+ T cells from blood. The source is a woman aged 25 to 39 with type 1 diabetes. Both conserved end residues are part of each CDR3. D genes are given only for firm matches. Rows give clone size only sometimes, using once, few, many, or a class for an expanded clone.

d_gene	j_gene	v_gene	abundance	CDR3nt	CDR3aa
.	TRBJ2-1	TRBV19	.	TGTGCCAGTAGTATCCAGATGGACTCGAAGGAGCAGTTCTTC	CASSIQMDSKEQFF
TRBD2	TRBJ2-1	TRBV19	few	TGTGCCAGTAGTAATCTAGCGGGAGGGTACAATGAGCAGTTCTTC	CASSNLAGGYNEQFF
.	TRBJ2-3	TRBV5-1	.	TGCGCCAGCAGCTCAACAGTTACTGGCACAGATACGCAGTATTTT	CASSSTVTGTDTQYF
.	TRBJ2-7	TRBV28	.	TGTGCCAGCAGTTTATCAGGGACCTACGAGCAGTACTTC	CASSLSGTYEQYF
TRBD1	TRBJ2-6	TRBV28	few	TGTGCCAGCAGTCTGCGACAGGGGGCCTCTGGGGCCAACGTCCTGACTTTC	CASSLRQGASGANVLTF
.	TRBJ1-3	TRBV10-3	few	TGTGCCATCAGGCCCCAGCTCGACAGGAGCTCTGGAAACACCATATATTTT	CAIRPQLDRSSGNTIYF
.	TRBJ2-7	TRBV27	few	TGTGCCAGCAGTACTCTGGGACTTACCGGCTACGAGCAGTACTTC	CASSTLGLTGYEQYF
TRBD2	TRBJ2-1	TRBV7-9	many	TGTGCCAGCAGCTGGAGCGGGAGTGCCCGGGGTGAGCAGTTCTTC	CASSWSGSARGEQFF
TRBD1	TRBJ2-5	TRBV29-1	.	TGCAGCGCCGAGGACAGGGGAGAGACCCAGTACTTC	CSAEDRGETQYF
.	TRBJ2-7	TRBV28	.	TGTGCCAGCACCCTCCCGAGCAGGACCTACGAGCAGTACTTC	CASTLPSRTYEQYF
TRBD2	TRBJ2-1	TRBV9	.	TGTGCCAGCAGCCCCGGTGAAGCGGGACTGATAAATGAGCAGTTCTTC	CASSPGEAGLINEQFF
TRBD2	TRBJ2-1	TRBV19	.	TGTGCCAGTAGTTTAGCGGGAGGGGGAATGGGGCAGTTCTTC	CASSLAGGGMGQFF
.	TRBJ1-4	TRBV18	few	TGTGCCAGCTCACTAAGGACAGTAAATGAAAAACTGTTTTTT	CASSLRTVNEKLFF
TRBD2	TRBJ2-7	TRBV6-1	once	TGTGCCAGCAGTGAAGCTCCCACTAGCGGGTACGAGCAGTACTTC	CASSEAPTSGYEQYF
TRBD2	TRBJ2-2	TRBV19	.	TGTGCCAGCAGCGGGACGGTAAACACCGGGGAGCTGTTTTTT	CASSGTVNTGELFF
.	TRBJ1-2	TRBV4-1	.	TGTGCCAGCAGCACCCAAACAGGGTATGGCTACACCTTC	CASSTQTGYGYTF
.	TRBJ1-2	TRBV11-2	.	TGTGCCAGCAGCTGGACAGCGCCGGACTATGGCTACACCTTC	CASSWTAPDYGYTF
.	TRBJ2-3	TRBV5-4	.	TGTGCCAGCAGCGATGGGACAACCACAGATACGCAGTATTTT	CASSDGTTTDTQYF
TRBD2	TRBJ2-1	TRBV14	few	TGTGCCAGCAGCCAACTAGCGGGGTCCTACAATGAGCAGTTCTTC	CASSQLAGSYNEQFF
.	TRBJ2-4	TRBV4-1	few	TGCGCCAGCAGCCAAGATTCCGTAGCCAAAAACATTCAGTACTTC	CASSQDSVAKNIQYF
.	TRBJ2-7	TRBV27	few	TGTGCCAGCAGAACACAAGGCGGGCGGCACGAGCAGTACTTC	CASRTQGGRHEQYF
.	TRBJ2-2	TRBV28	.	TGTGCCAGCAGCCCCCAGAGGACCGGGGAGCTGTTTTTT	CASSPQRTGELFF
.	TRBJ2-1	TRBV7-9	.	TGTGCCAGCAGCTCCGCTAGCTACGGGCAGTTCTTC	CASSSASYGQFF
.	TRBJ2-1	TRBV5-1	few	TGCGCCAGCAGCTTGGTTGCGGAGCAGTTCTTC	CASSLVAEQFF
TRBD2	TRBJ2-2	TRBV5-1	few	TGCGCCAGCACCCATGCGCCCGGACTAGGGAACACCGGGGAGCTGTTTTTT	CASTHAPGLGNTGELFF
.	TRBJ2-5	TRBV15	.	TGTGCCACCAGCGCGGACTATCAAGAGACCCAGTACTTC	CATSADYQETQYF
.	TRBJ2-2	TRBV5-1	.	TGCGCCAGCAGCTTGGACCCCAGCGTAAACACCGGGGAGCTGTTTTTT	CASSLDPSVNTGELFF
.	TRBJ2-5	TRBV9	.	TGTGCCAGCAGTGCGGGACAGATCCAAGAGACCCAGTACTTC	CASSAGQIQETQYF
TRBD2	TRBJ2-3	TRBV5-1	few	TGCGCCAGCAGCGTTAGCGGGAGGGCCGAGTCAGATACGCAGTATTTT	CASSVSGRAESDTQYF
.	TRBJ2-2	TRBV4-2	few	TGTGCCAGCAGCCAAGGGGCAGGGGAAGGCACCGGGGAGCTGTTTTTT	CASSQGAGEGTGELFF
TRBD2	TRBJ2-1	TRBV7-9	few	TGTGCCAGCAGCGATCCTCCGCGACTAGCGAGATACAATGAGCAGTTCTTC	CASSDPPRLARYNEQFF
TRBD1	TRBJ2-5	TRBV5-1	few	TGCGCCAGCAGCTTGGCCAACGGACAGGGGACGGAGACCCAGTACTTC	CASSLANGQGTETQYF
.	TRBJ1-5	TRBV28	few	TGTGCCAGCAGTGGGACTCCTTATCAGCCCCAGCATTTT	CASSGTPYQPQHF
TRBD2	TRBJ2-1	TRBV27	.	TGTGCCAGCAGCTCTCTGACTAGCGGGAGGGTTGACTCCTACAATGAGCAGTTCTTC	CASSSLTSGRVDSYNEQFF
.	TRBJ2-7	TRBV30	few	TGTGCCTGGAAGGCAGGACAGGCGGGGGAGCAGTACTTC	CAWKAGQAGEQYF
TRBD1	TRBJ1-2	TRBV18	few	TGTGCCAGCTCACGGGGACAGGGGAATAACTATGGCTACACCTTC	CASSRGQGNNYGYTF
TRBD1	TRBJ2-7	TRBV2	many	TGTGCCAGCAGCGCGGACAGGGGCGAGCAGTACTTC	CASSADRGEQYF
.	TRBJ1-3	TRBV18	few	TGTGCCAGCTCGCCTCCAGGGGCTATCTCTGGAAACACCATATATTTT	CASSPPGAISGNTIYF
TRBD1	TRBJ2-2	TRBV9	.	TGTGCCAGCAGCGTAGGACAGGGGATGAGGGAGCTGTTTTTT	CASSVGQGMRELFF